A single sample is the source of the 21 T cell receptor beta chains below, sequenced in a study of shared clonotypes between healthy human individuals. TCRdb keeps only in-frame clones here, not all; method: immunoSEQ multiplex PCR. Found here are 450,000 to 500,000 clones, more than 65% of them singletons; the top ten hold roughly an eighth. The sequenced sample was PBMCs. Receptors were obtained from a woman in her thirties or forties in good health. Some clones in this sample may be carry-over from other donors' samples.

As concerns this clone: A read error is the likely source, as a far larger clone sits one nucleotide away. The chain links TRBV7-2 to TRBJ1-4; D possibly corresponds to TRBD1 (5 bases). Germline V gene lookup returns CDR1 SGHTA and CDR2 FQGNSA. V lost 5 bases and J lost 8, with 15 bases in between. This CDR3 has 14 amino acids. The DNA for the CDR3 is TGTGCCAGCAGCGATAATTTAGGGGACGAAAAACTGTTTTTT. Protein sequence: CASSDNLGDEKLFF.

About this clone: This is likely an artifact of a read error, given a far larger clone one base away. For the CDR3, the DNA is TGTGCCTGGAGTATGCCGGCGGAGCCGTTTGCGTCCTTC. It is translated as CAWSMPAEPFASF. The chain carries TRBV30 and TRBJ2-7, with D unresolved. The CDR3 spans 13 residues. Per germline, CDR1 GTSNPN and CDR2 SVGIG (reference sequence).

On this clone: Possible read error: a much larger clone is one base away. The chain links TRBV7-2 to TRBJ2-1, with TRBD1 as a possible D gene (6 bases). CDR1 is SGHTA and CDR2 is FQGNSA in the germline V gene. The CDR3 runs to 13 residues. The V gene lost 5 bases and the J gene lost 8 bases, with 13 bases spanning the gap. The CDR3 sequence is CASSLNRVDEQFF. The CDR3 coding sequence is TGTGCCAGCAGCCTCAACAGGGTAGATGAGCAGTTCTTC.

The chain joins TRBV5-6 to TRBJ1-2, with D possibly matching TRBD1 (5 bases). CDR3 length: 15 amino acids. Trimming left V 0 bases short and J 7 bases short, with 16 bases between. Germline V CDR1 and CDR2: SGHDT, YYEEEE. CDR3 nucleotide sequence: TGTGCCAGCAGCTTGGTCGGCAGGGCGTTGCGTGGCTACACCTTC. Protein: CASSLVGRALRGYTF.

The chain links TRBV15 to TRBJ1-4; D ambiguous. Trimming left V 3 bases short and J 2 bases short, with 4 bases between. The germline V gene has CDR1 LNHNV and CDR2 YYDKDF (reference sequence). The CDR3 is 13 residues long. In nucleotides, the CDR3 is TGTGCCACCAGCAGGGCGACTAATGAAAAACTGTTTTTT. Protein sequence: CATSRATNEKLFF.

On this clone: This likely came from a read error, as a far larger clone is one base away. Other DNA sequences within the sample encode an identical CDR3. The J gene is TRBJ2-7, the V gene TRBV30; possibly TRBD1 for D (5 bases). Looked up from germline, CDR1 is GTSNPN and CDR2 is SVGIG (reference sequence). The CDR3 covers 13 residues. CDR3 protein: CAWSLDMSYEQYF. In DNA, the CDR3 is TGTGCCTGGAGTCTGGACATGAGCTACGAACAGTACTTC.

The V gene is TRBV28, the J gene TRBJ2-7; TRBD2 agrees at 7 bases. The germline gives CDR1 MDHEN, CDR2 SYDVKM. There are 15 residues in the CDR3. J lost 0 bases, V lost 3 bases, and 5 bases had no gene match. CDR3 in amino acids: CASSFLAGLSYEQYF. CDR3 nucleotides: TGTGCCAGCAGTTTCTTAGCGGGCCTCTCCTACGAGCAGTACTTC.

The genes are TRBV28 and TRBJ2-3, with 7 bases that match TRBD1. Germline-derived CDR1 and CDR2 are MDHEN and SYDVKM. Trimming removed 2 bases from V and 1 base from J; junction bases left unmatched: 3. The CDR3 covers 15 residues. The CDR3 sequence: CASSLPQGGTDTQYF. The CDR3 nucleotides read TGTGCCAGCAGTTTACCTCAGGGGGGCACAGATACGCAGTATTTT.

V is TRBV30 and J is TRBJ1-1; 11 positions agree with TRBD1. CDR3 length: 13 amino acids. Germline V gene lookup returns CDR1 GTSNPN and CDR2 SVGIG (reference sequence). V shed 8 bases, J shed 4 bases, and the junction held 6 bases outside the gene matches. The CDR3 loop is CAHRTGGGTEAFF. CDR3 bases: TGTGCCCACCGGACAGGGGGCGGCACTGAAGCTTTCTTT.

Concerning this clone: It is likely a read error: a sequence one base away is far more abundant. The V call is TRBV30, the J call TRBJ2-2; D gene unclear. The CDR3 is 15 amino acids. CDR1 is GTSNPN and CDR2 is SVGIG in the germline V gene (reference sequence). This CDR3 is CARSLGRVDTGELFF. The CDR3, as DNA: TGTGCCCGGAGTCTAGGTCGAGTTGACACCGGGGAGCTGTTTTTT.

This clone was seen a few times. The gene calls are TRBV7-9 and TRBJ1-1, with 8 bases fitting TRBD1. With 3 bases clipped from V and 5 bases from J, the junction kept 5 bases outside the gene matches. Germline V gene sequence: CDR1 SEHNR, CDR2 FQNEAQ (reference sequence). The CDR3 contains 14 residues. The CDR3 nucleotides read TGTGCCAGCAGCTTTAACACAGGGGGTACTGAAGCTTTCTTT. The encoded protein is CASSFNTGGTEAFF.

The chain joins TRBV18 to TRBJ1-3, with D uncertain. Trimming pared 2 bases from V and 3 bases from J, leaving 14 bases between. The CDR3 has 16 amino acids. Per germline, CDR1 KGHSH and CDR2 LQKENI. The CDR3 here is CASSPYLSGSGNTIYF. The CDR3 nucleotides read TGTGCCAGCTCACCATATTTGTCGGGGAGTGGAAACACCATATATTTT.

In its sample, this clone was seen a few times. This chain links TRBV5-1 with TRBJ2-1; D remains unclear. Per the germline V gene, CDR1 is SGHRS and CDR2 is YFSETQ. Deletions cut 0 bases from V and 2 bases from J, with 9 bases between. The CDR3 contains 15 residues. CDR3 sequence (DNA): TGCGCCAGCAGCTTGGGCGCCGGAGCCTACAATGAGCAGTTCTTC. It yields the protein CASSLGAGAYNEQFF.

This chain joins TRBV7-5 and TRBJ1-2; no check of the table's D call, TRBD1, against the DNA was made. TRBV7-5 has pseudogene status. The CDR3 runs to 13 residues. In DNA form, the CDR3 reads TGTGCCAGCAGCTTACGGCAGGGCGGCGGCTACACCTTC. It encodes CASSLRQGGGYTF.

The chain combines TRBV28 with TRBJ2-3; tentative D call: TRBD1 (5 bases). The CDR3 consists of 19 residues. The V end lost 6 bases, the J end lost 0 bases, and 25 bases lay between the germline ends. Germline CDR1 reads MDHEN; CDR2 reads SYDVKM. The CDR3 sequence: CASRGRQQLLDSSTDTQYF. The DNA of the CDR3 is TGTGCCAGCAGGGGCCGACAGCAACTCCTCGACTCTAGCACAGATACGCAGTATTTT.

On this clone: A far larger clone is only one base removed, so a read error is likely. Other nucleotide sequences in the sample specify the same CDR3. CDR3 residues: CASSPGSLNEQFF. The CDR3 nucleotides read TGTGCCAGCAGTCCAGGGAGTCTGAATGAGCAGTTCTTC. The rearrangement uses TRBV5-4 and TRBJ2-1, with D perhaps given as TRBD1 or TRBD2 (5 bases each). Germline V gives CDR1 SGHNT, CDR2 YYREEE (reference sequence). V was trimmed by 5 bases and J by 7 bases, leaving 13 bases between them. This CDR3 region has 13 residues.

This sequence joins TRBV5-1 and TRBJ2-3, with D perhaps given as TRBD1 or TRBD2 (5 bases each). Germline loops: CDR1 SGHRS, CDR2 YFSETQ. The CDR3 spans 18 residues. The V end was cut by 0 bases, the J end by 3 bases, with 20 bases between. For the CDR3, the DNA is TGCGCCAGCAGCTTGGATCTTCGGGCAGGGAGAACGACAGATACGCAGTATTTT. Its protein is CASSLDLRAGRTTDTQYF.

Of note for this clone: At the DNA level, this CDR3 is encoded by other sequences in the same sample as well. This sequence joins TRBV7-3 and TRBJ2-2; D is perhaps TRBD1 (6 bases). V lost 3 bases, J lost 1 base, and 6 bases lay in between. Germline CDR1 reads SGHTA; CDR2 reads FQGTGA. The CDR3 contains 14 residues. This chain's CDR3 is CASSLDRNTGELFF. CDR3 DNA: TGTGCCAGCAGCTTGGACAGGAACACCGGGGAGCTGTTTTTT.

This chain joins TRBV29-1 and TRBJ2-5; 7 bases are a match to TRBD1. CDR3 length: 11 residues. Germline-derived CDR1 and CDR2 are SQVTM and ANQGSEA. Losses at the gene ends were 6 bases for V and 5 bases for J; bases not matched to a gene: 3. Here the CDR3 DNA reads TGCAGCGTAGAGGGGGCTGAGACCCAGTACTTC. Its translation is CSVEGAETQYF. Based on the CDR3 plus reference TRBV29-1 and TRBJ2-5, the full variable domain is SAVISQKPSRDICQRGTSLTIQCQVDSQVTMMFWYRQQPGQSLTLIATANQGSEATYESGFVIDKFPISRPNLTFSTLTVSNMSPEDSSIYLCSVEGAETQYFGPGTRLLVL.

This chain links TRBV5-5 with TRBJ2-1; D not resolved. Germline CDR1 SGHKS, CDR2 YYEKEE (reference sequence). This CDR3 contains 12 residues. Trimming pared 4 bases from V and 5 bases from J, leaving 7 bases between. The CDR3 DNA reads as TGTGCCAGCAGCCCAGAAAACAATGAGCAGTTCTTC. It codes for CASSPENNEQFF.

The chain links TRBV4-3 to TRBJ1-5; D is unclear. The CDR3 runs to 13 residues. Trimming left V 0 bases short and J 7 bases short, with 7 bases between. The germline gives CDR1 LGHNA, CDR2 YSLEER. The CDR3 here is CASSQDLLQPQHF. Here the CDR3 DNA reads TGCGCCAGCAGCCAAGATCTGCTACAGCCCCAGCATTTT.